This T cell receptor (beta chain) stems from a study of shared clonotypes between healthy human individuals. Unmatched junction bases numbered 15, after V lost 5 bases and J lost 11 bases. The CDR3 covers 15 residues. Germline CDR1 is SGHVS and CDR2 is FQNEAQ. The method was immunoSEQ multiplex PCR; TCRdb's version includes in-frame clones alone and lacks a portion of them. The sample holds about 820,000 clones, about 92% seen once. Terminally differentiated effector memory CD45RA+ cells were excluded by CCR7 positive selection of CD45RO-negative cells. The study enrolled healthy HIV-negative adults without recent acute infections or vaccinations as donors.

The sequencing sample was made of naive CD8+ T cells sorted from blood. V is TRBV7-8 and J is TRBJ2-4; 7 nucleotides line up with TRBD1. This TCR came from a man under 40 in good health. Written as DNA, the CDR3 is TGTGCCAGCAGCCCCAGGGCAGGGGGAAATGGTGTTCAGTACTTC. As protein: CASSPRAGGNGVQYF.